What follows are 25 T cell receptor beta chains derived from one specimen sequenced in a study of T cell responses to AZD1222 COVID-19 vaccine. The assay was immunoSEQ multiplex PCR, and TCRdb's table has in-frame clones only and misses some. The sample has 130,000 to 150,000 clones; approximately 89% are singletons. Sample: peripheral blood, taken 28 days after the second AZD1222 dose. The receptor source for this set is an adult who received the AZD1222 COVID-19 vaccine.

The V call is TRBV12-3 or TRBV12-4, the J call TRBJ1-1; D unresolved. V was cut by 3 bases and J by 5 bases, with 10 bases left in between. CDR3 length: 13 amino acids. DNA for the CDR3: TGTGCCAGCAGTTTTGGGGAATGGACTGAAGCTTTCTTT. Protein product: CASSFGEWTEAFF.

This rearrangement joins TRBV12-3 or TRBV12-4 to TRBJ2-1; D is perhaps TRBD1 (5 bases). The CDR3 covers 13 residues. Trimming pared 6 bases from V and 6 bases from J, leaving 12 bases between. The CDR3 loop is CASSPRVINEQFF. The CDR3 DNA is TGTGCCAGCAGCCCCAGGGTGATCAATGAGCAGTTCTTC.

The V gene is TRBV4-2, the J gene TRBJ1-6, with D tentatively TRBD1 (5 bases). The CDR3 runs to 18 residues. Trimming took off 0 bases at V and 0 bases at J, with 12 bases between the two ends. Germline values: CDR1 LGHNA, CDR2 YNFKEQ. CDR3 DNA: TGTGCCAGCAGCCAAGATGTCGGGGCCAGCTCCTATAATTCACCCCTCCACTTT. Translated, it gives CASSQDVGASSYNSPLHF.

V is TRBV4-3 and J is TRBJ1-2; D possibly corresponds to TRBD1 (5 bases). CDR1 is LGHNA and CDR2 is YSLEER in the germline V gene. This CDR3 comprises 15 residues. Trimming took 1 base from V and 7 from J, leaving 16 bases between them. CDR3 nucleotides: TGCGCCAGCAGCCAAGTCGCGCAGGGCGTAGGTGGCTACACCTTC. Protein product: CASSQVAQGVGGYTF.

This clone was observed a few times. This chain links TRBV7-3 with TRBJ2-4; tentative D call: TRBD2 (5 bases). Germline CDR1 is SGHTA and CDR2 is FQGTGA. V gave up 0 bases and J gave up 9 bases, with 9 bases separating them. The length of the CDR3 is 13 residues. The CDR3 DNA reads as TGTGCCAGCAGCTTAACGGAGGATGGCATTCAGTACTTC. This codes for CASSLTEDGIQYF.

This chain uses TRBV5-1 with TRBJ2-7, with 8 bases matching TRBD2. This CDR3 contains 14 residues. CDR1 SGHRS and CDR2 YFSETQ come from the germline V gene. Germline trimming cut 3 bases from V and 2 bases from J; bases unmatched to any gene: 4. CDR3 in amino acids: CASSSGLAPYEQYF. The CDR3 coding sequence is TGCGCCAGCAGCTCAGGACTAGCCCCCTACGAGCAGTACTTC.

The V and J genes are TRBV19 and TRBJ1-2; 8 bases fit TRBD1. This CDR3 contains 12 residues. V lost 8 bases to trimming and J lost 2 bases; unmatched junction nucleotides: 1. Germline CDR1 is LNHDA and CDR2 is SQIVND (reference sequence). The DNA of the CDR3 is TGTGCCAGTCGACAGGGGAACTATGGCTACACCTTC. Translated: CASRQGNYGYTF.

This chain uses TRBV7-9 with TRBJ1-3, with 10 nucleotides matching TRBD1. In germline, CDR1 is SEHNR, CDR2 FQNEAQ (reference sequence). There are 17 residues in the CDR3. Trimming removed 5 bases from V and 2 bases from J; junction bases left unmatched: 9. The CDR3 spells CASSQSPGTGAGNTIYF. The DNA of the CDR3 is TGTGCCAGCAGCCAAAGTCCCGGGACAGGGGCTGGAAACACCATATATTTT.

The rearrangement joins TRBV7-9 to TRBJ2-1, with 10 bases that match TRBD2. Germline assignment: CDR1 SEHNR and CDR2 FQNEAQ (reference sequence). This CDR3 is built from 16 residues. V shed 5 bases and J 4 bases; nucleotides not matched to a gene: 8. The DNA of the CDR3 is TGTGCCAGCAGCCCTACTAGCGGGAATTTGTACAATGAGCAGTTCTTC. Translated: CASSPTSGNLYNEQFF.

The J gene is TRBJ2-5, the V gene TRBV4-3; possible D gene TRBD1, 6 bases. The CDR3 sequence is 17 residues long. Per germline, CDR1 LGHNA and CDR2 YSLEER. Trimming removed 0 bases at V and 1 base at J, with 15 bases between. This chain's CDR3 is CASSQEVFGQRQETQYF. CDR3 coding DNA: TGCGCCAGCAGCCAAGAAGTTTTCGGACAGCGCCAAGAGACCCAGTACTTC.

A few counts support this clone. The chain employs TRBV4-3 and TRBJ2-1, with D tentatively TRBD2 (5 bases). Germline V gene sequence: CDR1 LGHNA, CDR2 YSLEER. V lost 8 bases, J lost 8 bases, and 10 bases lay in between. The CDR3 extends over 11 amino acids. The CDR3 coding sequence is TGCGCCAGCTCGCTAGCCGATGAGCAGTTCTTC. As protein: CASSLADEQFF.

This clone has just one count. This rearrangement joins TRBV15 to TRBJ1-2, with D tentatively TRBD1 (5 bases). V gave up 5 bases and J gave up 5 bases, with 9 bases separating them. Looked up from germline, CDR1 is LNHNV and CDR2 is YYDKDF (reference sequence). The CDR3 runs 12 residues. For the CDR3, the DNA is TGTGCCACCAGCGGAGCAGGGTATGGCTACACCTTC. It yields the protein CATSGAGYGYTF.

The chain employs TRBV19 and TRBJ2-7; D perhaps matches TRBD2 (5 bases). V was cut by 1 base and J by 3 bases, with 10 bases left in between. The length of the CDR3 is 14 residues. From germline, CDR1 is LNHDA and CDR2 SQIVND (reference sequence). For the CDR3, the DNA is TGTGCCAGTAGTATAGGAGGGATCGGCTACGAGCAGTACTTC. Its protein product is CASSIGGIGYEQYF.

V gene TRBV19 combines with J gene TRBJ2-2; TRBD2 matches at 9 bases. CDR1 and CDR2 (germline): LNHDA, SQIVND (reference sequence). This CDR3 has 15 residues. V trimming: 6 bases; J trimming: 4 bases; junction bases outside the gene matches: 6. The CDR3 sequence is CASRLAGAGTGELFF. CDR3 DNA: TGTGCCAGTAGATTAGCGGGAGCGGGCACCGGGGAGCTGTTTTTT.

This chain connects TRBV3-1 (or the pseudogene TRBV3-2) to TRBJ2-7; TRBD1 agrees at 9 bases. The V gene's germline CDR1 is LGHDT and CDR2 YNNKEL (reference sequence). CDR3 length equals 14 residues. J was trimmed by 2 bases and V by 5 bases; bases with no gene match: 4. The CDR3, as DNA: TGTGCCAGCAGCTTTAGGGACAGGGCCTACGAGCAGTACTTC. Translation: CASSFRDRAYEQYF.

The chain links TRBV6-5 to TRBJ2-2, with D hard to call. The CDR3 has 14 amino acids. Per germline, CDR1 MNHEY and CDR2 SVGAGI. The V and J ends lost 8 bases and 4 bases respectively, with 14 bases between them. The CDR3 protein is CASALGVGTGELFF. The CDR3 nucleotides are TGTGCCAGCGCCCTTGGGGTGGGCACCGGGGAGCTGTTTTTT.

This clone was observed once. The chain links TRBV11-3 to TRBJ2-3, with D hard to call. CDR1 and CDR2 from the germline V gene are SGHNT and YENEEA. The CDR3 runs to 14 residues. The germline V and J ends were trimmed by 5 bases and 0 bases, with 9 bases remaining between them. The CDR3 region has the DNA TGTGCCAGCAGCCCGGTCCGGAGCACAGATACGCAGTATTTT. It translates to CASSPVRSTDTQYF.

The V gene is TRBV14, the J gene TRBJ2-1; D might be TRBD1 or TRBD2, each matching 5 bases. Germline assignment: CDR1 SGHDN and CDR2 FVKESK. The V and J ends lost 0 bases and 9 bases respectively, with 15 bases between them. The CDR3 runs to 15 residues. The CDR3 reads CASSQDSGGGTEQFF. CDR3 bases: TGTGCCAGCAGCCAAGATAGTGGGGGTGGGACTGAGCAGTTCTTC. Complete variable domain (other parts from reference TRBV14 and TRBJ2-1): EAGVTQFPSHSVIEKGQTVTLRCDPISGHDNLYWYRRVMGKEIKFLLHFVKESKQDESGMPNNRFLAERTGGTYSTLKVQPAELEDSGVYFCASSQDSGGGTEQFFGPGTRLTVL.

This rearrangement joins TRBV20-1 to TRBJ2-7, with TRBD2 matching 13 bases. The CDR3 consists of 18 residues. Germline CDR1 and CDR2: DFQATT and SNEGSKA (reference sequence). J gave up 3 bases and V 3 bases, and 14 bases lay outside the gene matches. CDR3 nucleotide sequence: TGCAGTGCTAGTAGGTCAAGTCCGGGACTAGCGGGGAACTACGAGCAGTACTTC. Translation gives CSASRSSPGLAGNYEQYF.

The gene calls are TRBV4-3 and TRBJ1-5; D is uncertain. The length of the CDR3 is 13 residues. In germline, CDR1 is LGHNA, CDR2 YSLEER. Trimming took 3 bases from V and 5 from J, leaving 8 bases between them. The CDR3 nucleotides are TGCGCCAGCAGCCAGACATTTTATCAGCCCCAGCATTTT. Translating gives CASSQTFYQPQHF.

The rearrangement uses TRBV24-1 and TRBJ1-1, with D unresolved. The CDR3 has 13 amino acids. V was clipped by 7 bases and J by 4 bases, with 12 bases between them. Germline-derived CDR1 and CDR2 are KGHDR and SFDVKD. CDR3 DNA: TGTGCCACCAGCCAAGCGTGGGGCACTGAAGCTTTCTTT. This encodes CATSQAWGTEAFF.

The rearrangement uses TRBV11-2 and TRBJ2-7, with 8 positions matching TRBD1. The V gene's germline CDR1 is SGHAT and CDR2 FQNNGV. V lost 8 bases to trimming and J lost 2 bases; unmatched junction nucleotides: 2. The CDR3 totals 12 residues. CDR3 loop: CASGQGTYEQYF. In DNA, the CDR3 is TGTGCCAGCGGACAGGGAACCTACGAGCAGTACTTC.

CDR3 DNA: TGTGCCAGCAGTTTACCGGGGGCCGACAATGAGCAGTTCTTC. Translated: CASSLPGADNEQFF. The chain has TRBV28 and TRBJ2-1; D may correspond to TRBD1 or TRBD2 (6 bases each). V dropped 2 bases and J dropped 5 bases, with 10 bases sitting between them. Germline CDR1 is MDHEN and CDR2 is SYDVKM. The CDR3 contains 14 residues.

The chain combines TRBV3-1 (or the pseudogene TRBV3-2) with TRBJ2-5, with D maybe TRBD1 (6 bases). Trimming removed 0 bases from V and 5 bases from J, with 13 bases in between. Germline V CDR1 and CDR2: LGHDT, YNNKEL (reference sequence). The CDR3 covers 15 residues. The CDR3 loop is CASSQEPRGRETQYF. The CDR3 DNA reads TGTGCCAGCAGCCAAGAACCCAGGGGTCGGGAGACCCAGTACTTC.

This chain's CDR3 is CASSLLQGFSSEKLFF. The CDR3 DNA sequence: TGTGCCAGCAGCCTTTTACAGGGGTTCTCGAGTGAAAAACTGTTTTTT. The chain has TRBV7-9 and TRBJ1-4; 7 bases fit TRBD1. The CDR3 covers 16 residues. From germline, CDR1 is SEHNR and CDR2 FQNEAQ (reference sequence). V dropped 5 bases and J dropped 7; count of bases not matched to a gene: 13. Looking up the rest from reference TRBV7-9 and TRBJ1-4 gives the full variable domain: DTGVSQNPRHKITKRGQNVTFRCDPISEHNRLYWYRQTLGQGPEFLTYFQNEAQLEKSRLLSDRFSAERPKGSFSTLEIQRTEQGDSAMYLCASSLLQGFSSEKLFFGSGTQLSVL.